This is a list of T cell receptor beta chains from one sample in a study of OX40 agonist ivuxolimab in advanced cancers. Here immunoSEQ multiplex PCR was the method, and the copy in TCRdb shows in-frame clones only, minus some. The repertoire holds some 50,000 clones, with roughly 80% as singletons. Sequences were derived from CD4+ or CD8+ T cells sorted from blood, sampled in a trial of the OX40 agonist ivuxolimab. These receptor sequences come from an adult with an advanced solid tumor such as melanoma, head and neck, liver or kidney cancer. The CDR3 runs from the conserved cysteine through the conserved F or W. A D gene is named only where the DNA matches it firmly. Expanded clones get a size class; other rows say once, few or many, or leave the size out.

cdr3_nt,cdr3_aa,clone_size,cdr3_length,v_call,j_call,d_call
TGTGCCAGCACCTCAACTCGGGGGTTGGGGACTGAAGCTTTCTTT,CASTSTRGLGTEAFF,few,15,TRBV5-4,TRBJ1-1,.
TGCAGCGTTGGGGGGGGAGTACAGTTCTTC,CSVGGGVQFF,.,10,TRBV29-1,TRBJ2-1,TRBD2
TGTGCCAGCGCCCTCAGTTGGAACACCGGGGAGCTGTTTTTT,CASALSWNTGELFF,.,14,TRBV6-4,TRBJ2-2,.
TGTGCCAGCAGCCAACCGCGATTGTTGGTTAGCAATCAGCCCCAGCATTTT,CASSQPRLLVSNQPQHF,.,17,TRBV4-2,TRBJ1-5,.
TGTGCCAGCAGTCATGGAGAGCCCCAGCATTTT,CASSHGEPQHF,once,11,TRBV6-1,TRBJ1-5,.
TGTGCCAGCAGTGAAGGACAGGGGAACTCTGGAAACACCATATATTTT,CASSEGQGNSGNTIYF,few,16,TRBV2,TRBJ1-3,TRBD1
TGTGCCAGCTCACCATACAACCATCCGGGGTACGGTGAGCAGTTCTTC,CASSPYNHPGYGEQFF,.,16,TRBV18,TRBJ2-1,.
TGTGCCAGCAGCCGGGACAGGGGCGGAAACTATGGCTACACCTTC,CASSRDRGGNYGYTF,few,15,TRBV6-4,TRBJ1-2,TRBD1
TGTGCCAGCAGTTTATCGAATTCCTACGAGCAGTACTTC,CASSLSNSYEQYF,few,13,TRBV27,TRBJ2-7,.
TGCAGCGCGGTGGGGGGTGATAGCAATCAGCCCCAGCATTTT,CSAVGGDSNQPQHF,few,14,TRBV29-1,TRBJ1-5,.
TGCGCCAGCAGCTTGGGATCAGGGTGGGACACTGAAGCTTTCTTT,CASSLGSGWDTEAFF,.,15,TRBV5-1,TRBJ1-1,.
TGTGCCAGCAGCTCTGGGGGAGGGCAGGGAGCATACGAGCAGTACTTC,CASSSGGGQGAYEQYF,.,16,TRBV7-2,TRBJ2-7,TRBD2
TGTGCCAGCTCACCTCAACTAGCGGGGACAGATACGCAGTATTTT,CASSPQLAGTDTQYF,.,15,TRBV18,TRBJ2-3,TRBD2
TGTGCCAGCAGGGGACAGGCAACATCCTACGAGCAGTACTTC,CASRGQATSYEQYF,.,14,TRBV2,TRBJ2-7,TRBD1
TGTGCCAGCAGCTTAGGGCAACGGGACGAGCAGTACTTC,CASSLGQRDEQYF,.,13,TRBV11-3,TRBJ2-7,.
TGTGCCAGCAGCCTGACAGGGCTGGAGACCCAGTACTTC,CASSLTGLETQYF,.,13,TRBV11-3,TRBJ2-5,TRBD1
TGTGCCAGCAGCTCTCTAGCGGGGTCTGGGACCCAGTACTTC,CASSSLAGSGTQYF,.,14,TRBV7-6,TRBJ2-5,TRBD2
TGTGCCAGCAGCTCAGTGACAGTAAACTACGAGCAGTACTTC,CASSSVTVNYEQYF,few,14,TRBV6-6,TRBJ2-7,.
TGTGCCAGCAGTGAAGAACTAGTCTCTGGCGAGCAGTACTTC,CASSEELVSGEQYF,.,14,TRBV6-1,TRBJ2-7,.
TGTGCCAGCAGTTTAGGTGGGGCAACAGCTCGTCAGCCCCAGCATTTT,CASSLGGATARQPQHF,.,16,TRBV28,TRBJ1-5,.
TGTGCAAGTCGCTTAGCAACAAGCGGGCCCCTCAGGGATACGCAGTATTTT,CASRLATSGPLRDTQYF,.,17,TRBV12-2,TRBJ2-3,.
TGTGCCAGCAGCTTGACCGGGACATTAGGCGAGCAGTACTTC,CASSLTGTLGEQYF,.,14,TRBV7-2,TRBJ2-7,.
TGTGCCAGCAACCGTGGGGGAACTTCCTACAATGAGCAGTTCTTC,CASNRGGTSYNEQFF,.,15,TRBV7-8,TRBJ2-1,.
TGTGCCAGCAGCTCGGGTGGGAATAAGCAGTACTTC,CASSSGGNKQYF,.,12,TRBV7-2,TRBJ2-7,.
TGCGCCAGCAGCCTCTACACCGGTGCTAGCACAGATACGCAGTATTTT,CASSLYTGASTDTQYF,.,16,TRBV5-1,TRBJ2-3,.
TGTGCCAGCAGCCAAGGATGGACAAACATAGAGGGCTACACCTTC,CASSQGWTNIEGYTF,once,15,TRBV14,TRBJ1-2,.
TGTGTCATCAGTGAGTCGAGGACAGGGGTATCAAACGAGCAGTTCTTC,CVISESRTGVSNEQFF,.,16,TRBV10-3,TRBJ2-1,TRBD1
TGTGCCAGCAGTTTGGTTCCCGCGGGTCAGGGTGAAGCTTTCTTT,CASSLVPAGQGEAFF,.,15,TRBV28,TRBJ1-1,.
TGTGCCAGCAGCTTAGATCAGGGGTCCTCCTACAATGAGCAGTTCTTC,CASSLDQGSSYNEQFF,.,16,TRBV11-2,TRBJ2-1,.
TGTGCCAGCAGTTTTCGAGGGGACTCTGGAAACACCATATATTTT,CASSFRGDSGNTIYF,.,15,TRBV27,TRBJ1-3,.
TGTGCCAGCAGTTTCAGGAGTAGCATTCAGTACTTC,CASSFRSSIQYF,few,12,TRBV27,TRBJ2-4,.
TGTGCCAGCGCTCTACAGGGGGTTTCCTACGAGCAGTACTTC,CASALQGVSYEQYF,.,14,TRBV28,TRBJ2-7,TRBD1
TGTGCCAGCAGTTTATCGGGAGGGGCGGGTGGTGGCTACACCTTC,CASSLSGGAGGGYTF,.,15,TRBV28,TRBJ1-2,.
TGTGCCAGCAGTGTTCTAGCGGGGAGCACAGATACGCAGTATTTT,CASSVLAGSTDTQYF,.,15,TRBV6-1,TRBJ2-3,TRBD2
TGTGCCAGCAGCTCCCGGTCCGAGGGACAAGTCTATGGCTACACCTTC,CASSSRSEGQVYGYTF,.,16,TRBV14,TRBJ1-2,.
TGTGCCAGCAGTCGTTTAGATGCGGGGGACACCGGGGAGCTGTTTTTT,CASSRLDAGDTGELFF,.,16,TRBV28,TRBJ2-2,TRBD2
TGTGCCAGCAGCTTAGCGGGAGCCGGGGAGCTGTTTTTT,CASSLAGAGELFF,.,13,TRBV7-9,TRBJ2-2,.
TGTGCCAGCAGGGCTAGCGGGAGTGAGACCCAGTACTTC,CASRASGSETQYF,.,13,TRBV9,TRBJ2-5,TRBD2
TGTGCCACCTATGAGCGGGGGGAAAACATTCAGTACTTC,CATYERGENIQYF,.,13,TRBV6-6,TRBJ2-4,TRBD2
TGCAGCGTTGAAGAGTTAAACTTACAGGGGGCAACCTACGAGCAGTACTTC,CSVEELNLQGATYEQYF,.,17,TRBV29-1,TRBJ2-7,TRBD1